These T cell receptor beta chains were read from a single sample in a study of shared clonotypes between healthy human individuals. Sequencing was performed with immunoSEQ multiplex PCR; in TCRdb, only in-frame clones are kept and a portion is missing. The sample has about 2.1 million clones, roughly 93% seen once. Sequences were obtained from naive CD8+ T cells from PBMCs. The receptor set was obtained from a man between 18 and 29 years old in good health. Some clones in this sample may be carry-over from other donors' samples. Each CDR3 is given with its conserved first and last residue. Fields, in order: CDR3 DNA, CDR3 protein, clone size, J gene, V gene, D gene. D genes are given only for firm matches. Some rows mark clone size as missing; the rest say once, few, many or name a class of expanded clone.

cdr3_nt: TGTGCCAGCACCGACCAGACGGGCGGGGAGCAGTACTTC
cdr3_aa: CASTDQTGGEQYF
clone_size: -
j_call: TRBJ2-7
v_call: TRBV6-1
d_call: -

cdr3_nt: TGTGCCAGCAGCTTAGCGGGGGGCGGAGTCTACGAGCAGTACTTC
cdr3_aa: CASSLAGGGVYEQYF
clone_size: -
j_call: TRBJ2-7
v_call: TRBV13
d_call: -

cdr3_nt: TGTGCCAGCAGCCCCAGACCAGACGCGCTTTACGAGCAGTACTTC
cdr3_aa: CASSPRPDALYEQYF
clone_size: -
j_call: TRBJ2-7
v_call: TRBV5-5
d_call: -

cdr3_nt: TGTGCCAGCAGTCTCGGGACAGGGAATGGCTACACCTTC
cdr3_aa: CASSLGTGNGYTF
clone_size: -
j_call: TRBJ1-2
v_call: TRBV28
d_call: TRBD1

cdr3_nt: TGCGCCAGCAGCCAAGAAAGGGCTAGCGGAACTTTCTACGAGCAGTACTTC
cdr3_aa: CASSQERASGTFYEQYF
clone_size: -
j_call: TRBJ2-7
v_call: TRBV4-3
d_call: TRBD2

cdr3_nt: TGTGCCAGCCAAAAGAGCGGGATCACCTACGAGCAGTACTTC
cdr3_aa: CASQKSGITYEQYF
clone_size: -
j_call: TRBJ2-7
v_call: TRBV27
d_call: TRBD2

cdr3_nt: TGTGCCAGCAGCTTGCAGACAGGGGGTGAGGGTGGCTACACCTTC
cdr3_aa: CASSLQTGGEGGYTF
clone_size: -
j_call: TRBJ1-2
v_call: TRBV7-9
d_call: TRBD1

cdr3_nt: TGCAGCGTTGAATCTACTCTAGCGGGAGGGTACGCGCAGTACTTC
cdr3_aa: CSVESTLAGGYAQYF
clone_size: -
j_call: TRBJ2-7
v_call: TRBV29-1
d_call: TRBD2

cdr3_nt: TGTGCCAGCAGCTTATTGACACGAGGGGAAAAACTGTTTTTT
cdr3_aa: CASSLLTRGEKLFF
clone_size: once
j_call: TRBJ1-4
v_call: TRBV11-2
d_call: -

cdr3_nt: TGTGCCAGCAGCCCCGGGACTTCTGGGGCAGATACGCAGTATTTT
cdr3_aa: CASSPGTSGADTQYF
clone_size: -
j_call: TRBJ2-3
v_call: TRBV9
d_call: -

cdr3_nt: TGTGCCAGTAGTTGGAGGGGTTCGTACACTGAAGCTTTCTTT
cdr3_aa: CASSWRGSYTEAFF
clone_size: -
j_call: TRBJ1-1
v_call: TRBV19
d_call: -

cdr3_nt: TGTGCCAGCAGCTTTTCGATTGGGGAGCCGAACAATGAGCAGTTCTTC
cdr3_aa: CASSFSIGEPNNEQFF
clone_size: -
j_call: TRBJ2-1
v_call: TRBV7-3
d_call: -

cdr3_nt: TGCAGCGCTGGGACAGGGGTCAGCTCTGGAAACACCATATATTTT
cdr3_aa: CSAGTGVSSGNTIYF
clone_size: -
j_call: TRBJ1-3
v_call: TRBV29-1
d_call: TRBD1

cdr3_nt: TGTGCCAGCAGAGCTCGGACAGGCGGGGATGAGCAGTTCTTC
cdr3_aa: CASRARTGGDEQFF
clone_size: -
j_call: TRBJ2-1
v_call: TRBV27
d_call: -

cdr3_nt: TGCGCCAGCAGCCAAGACTGGGCGCCCTTTCAGACAGATACGCAGTATTTT
cdr3_aa: CASSQDWAPFQTDTQYF
clone_size: -
j_call: TRBJ2-3
v_call: TRBV4-3
d_call: -

cdr3_nt: TGTGCCAGCACACCCCACGGAAGTGTTGAAGCTTTCTTT
cdr3_aa: CASTPHGSVEAFF
clone_size: -
j_call: TRBJ1-1
v_call: TRBV7-9
d_call: -

cdr3_nt: TGTGCCAGCAGCGCAGGGGGGTCCTCTGGAAACACCATATATTTT
cdr3_aa: CASSAGGSSGNTIYF
clone_size: -
j_call: TRBJ1-3
v_call: TRBV9
d_call: TRBD1

cdr3_nt: TGTGCCAGCAGCCCGCGCCGGGACTCCTACACAGATACGCAGTATTTT
cdr3_aa: CASSPRRDSYTDTQYF
clone_size: once
j_call: TRBJ2-3
v_call: TRBV27
d_call: -

cdr3_nt: TGCGCCAGCAGCCAATGGGACAGGGGAGTCGACGAGCAGTACTTC
cdr3_aa: CASSQWDRGVDEQYF
clone_size: -
j_call: TRBJ2-7
v_call: TRBV4-1
d_call: TRBD1

cdr3_nt: TGTGCCACCAGCAGAGTTTCCACGTTCACAGATACGCAGTATTTT
cdr3_aa: CATSRVSTFTDTQYF
clone_size: -
j_call: TRBJ2-3
v_call: TRBV15
d_call: -

cdr3_nt: TGTGCCAGCAGAGAGACAGGGGACACTGAAGCTTTCTTT
cdr3_aa: CASRETGDTEAFF
clone_size: -
j_call: TRBJ1-1
v_call: TRBV28
d_call: TRBD1

cdr3_nt: TGCGCCACGACTCTGCGGGGGGTCACTGAAGCTTTCTTT
cdr3_aa: CATTLRGVTEAFF
clone_size: few
j_call: TRBJ1-1
v_call: TRBV10-2
d_call: -

cdr3_nt: TGTGCCAGCAGTTACTCAGAGGGTCGGGCCGAGCAGTACTTC
cdr3_aa: CASSYSEGRAEQYF
clone_size: -
j_call: TRBJ2-7
v_call: TRBV6-5
d_call: -

cdr3_nt: TGCGCCAGCAGCCGGACAGTAGAATCCTACGAGCAGTACTTC
cdr3_aa: CASSRTVESYEQYF
clone_size: -
j_call: TRBJ2-7
v_call: TRBV4-3
d_call: -

cdr3_nt: TGTGCCAGCAGTGTGGGTCGGGCAGGGGCCAACGTCCTGACTTTC
cdr3_aa: CASSVGRAGANVLTF
clone_size: once
j_call: TRBJ2-6
v_call: TRBV2
d_call: -

cdr3_nt: TGTGCCAGTAGTCTCCGGACACTAGCCAAAAACATTCAGTACTTC
cdr3_aa: CASSLRTLAKNIQYF
clone_size: -
j_call: TRBJ2-4
v_call: TRBV19
d_call: -

cdr3_nt: TGTGCCATCAGTGGAGCCGGGACAGGGGGCAATGAGCAGTTCTTC
cdr3_aa: CAISGAGTGGNEQFF
clone_size: -
j_call: TRBJ2-1
v_call: TRBV10-3
d_call: TRBD1

cdr3_nt: TGTGCCAGCAGTTTTAGGAGGGGCGGGGAGACCCAGTACTTC
cdr3_aa: CASSFRRGGETQYF
clone_size: -
j_call: TRBJ2-5
v_call: TRBV28
d_call: -

cdr3_nt: TGCGCCAGCAGCCAAGATTTCGTAGGGAACACCGGGGAGCTGTTTTTT
cdr3_aa: CASSQDFVGNTGELFF
clone_size: -
j_call: TRBJ2-2
v_call: TRBV4-1
d_call: -

cdr3_nt: TGTGCCTGGAGTCCCGGGGGCCGCCAAGAGACCCAGTACTTC
cdr3_aa: CAWSPGGRQETQYF
clone_size: once
j_call: TRBJ2-5
v_call: TRBV30
d_call: -

cdr3_nt: TGTGCCAGCAGCCCCGGGACTAGCGGGAGTAATGAGCAGTTCTTC
cdr3_aa: CASSPGTSGSNEQFF
clone_size: -
j_call: TRBJ2-1
v_call: TRBV7-9
d_call: TRBD2

cdr3_nt: TGTGCCAGCAGTTACGGGTACAATGAGCAGTTCTTC
cdr3_aa: CASSYGYNEQFF
clone_size: few
j_call: TRBJ2-1
v_call: TRBV6-5
d_call: -

cdr3_nt: TGTGCCAGCAGTACCCAGCGGGGCAGCACCTACGAGCAGTACTTC
cdr3_aa: CASSTQRGSTYEQYF
clone_size: -
j_call: TRBJ2-7
v_call: TRBV27
d_call: TRBD2

cdr3_nt: TGTGCCAGTAGCCCCGGAGCAGGCTCCTACAATGAGCAGTTCTTC
cdr3_aa: CASSPGAGSYNEQFF
clone_size: -
j_call: TRBJ2-1
v_call: TRBV19
d_call: -

cdr3_nt: TGTGCCAGCATCGAACCGGGACAGCTCACTGAAGCTTTCTTT
cdr3_aa: CASIEPGQLTEAFF
clone_size: -
j_call: TRBJ1-1
v_call: TRBV28
d_call: TRBD1

cdr3_nt: TGTGCCAGCAGTTTCACTAGCGGGAGAAATGAGCAGTTCTTC
cdr3_aa: CASSFTSGRNEQFF
clone_size: -
j_call: TRBJ2-1
v_call: TRBV9
d_call: TRBD2

cdr3_nt: TGTGCCAGCAGTTATAGACTAGCGGGAGAATCCTCTGAGCAGTTCTTC
cdr3_aa: CASSYRLAGESSEQFF
clone_size: -
j_call: TRBJ2-1
v_call: TRBV6-7
d_call: TRBD2